This passage covers 15 T cell receptor beta chains from one sample sequenced in a study of blood T cell repertoires in COVID-19. Sequenced by immunoSEQ multiplex PCR; TCRdb stores in-frame clones only, minus some. The sample has about 150,000 clones, 86% seen once; the top ten hold about 4.5%. The source material was PBMCs or T cells enriched from blood (not recorded which). These receptors all come from a man aged 50 to 59 who had recovered from COVID-19.

This clone has only one observation. The genes are TRBV30 and TRBJ1-5, with 10 bases fitting TRBD1. V lost 2 bases to trimming and J lost 7 bases; unmatched junction nucleotides: 8. Germline assignment: CDR1 GTSNPN and CDR2 SVGIG (reference sequence). This CDR3 has 15 amino acids. In nucleotides, the CDR3 is TGTGCCTGGAGTTTACAGGGGACAGGGGCACAGCCCCAGCATTTT. As protein: CAWSLQGTGAQPQHF.

This clone was observed a single time. The CDR3 sequence: CASSGGGYEQYV. CDR3 DNA: TGTGCCAGCAGTGGAGGAGGGTACGAGCAGTACGTC. V gene TRBV2 combines with J gene TRBJ2-7; possibly TRBD2 for D (6 bases). Per germline, CDR1 SNHLY and CDR2 FYNNEI. The CDR3 runs to 12 residues. Trimming took off 4 bases at V and 4 bases at J, with 8 bases between the two ends.

The chain combines TRBV6-5 with TRBJ2-1; TRBD2 matches at 9 bases. There are 13 residues in the CDR3. Germline V gives CDR1 MNHEY, CDR2 SVGAGI. The V and J ends lost 0 bases and 15 bases, in that order; junction bases with no gene match: 6. CDR3 DNA sequence: TGTGCCAGCAGTTACTCGAGAGCGGGGGGAGGGTTCTTC. Protein sequence: CASSYSRAGGGFF.

This rearrangement joins TRBV5-6 to TRBJ2-1, with 8 bases that match TRBD2. This CDR3 region has 19 residues. CDR1 is SGHDT and CDR2 is YYEEEE in the germline V gene. Losses at the gene ends were 0 bases for V and 1 base for J; bases not matched to a gene: 12. CDR3 sequence (DNA): TGTGCCAGCAGCTTGGCCTGGGGGGCGGGAGGTTGGTCCTACAATGAGCAGTTCTTC. Its translation is CASSLAWGAGGWSYNEQFF.

This clone appeared a single time. The genes are TRBV18 and TRBJ2-7; 8 bases align to TRBD1. Germline trimming cut 5 bases from V and 3 bases from J; bases unmatched to any gene: 12. CDR3 size: 16 residues. The germline V gene encodes CDR1 KGHSH and CDR2 LQKENI. CDR3 in amino acids: CASSVTGQGPHYEQYF. The CDR3 region has the DNA TGTGCCAGCTCAGTTACCGGACAGGGCCCCCACTACGAGCAGTACTTC. The full variable domain, with the rest looked up from reference TRBV18 and TRBJ2-7, is NAGVMQNPRHLVRRRGQEARLRCSPMKGHSHVYWYRQLPEEGLKFMVYLQKENIIDESGMPKERFSAEFPKEGPSILRIQQVVRGDSAAYFCASSVTGQGPHYEQYFGPGTRLTVT.

Regarding this clone: No DNA is shown, since the ends of the CDR3 on it are uncertain; the CDR3 is the one TCRdb lists. V usage is TRBV12-2 and J usage is TRBJ1-3; the table's TRBD1 call for D was not verified on the DNA. TRBV12-2 is described as a pseudogene. The CDR3 is 15 residues long, counting both termini. The CDR3 reads CASRPVWGPGNTIYF.

V usage is TRBV28 and J usage is TRBJ1-5; 10 nucleotides align to TRBD1. The CDR3 length is 16 residues. Germline-derived CDR1 and CDR2 are MDHEN and SYDVKM. V gave up 6 bases and J gave up 0 bases; unmatched junction bases: 5. The chain's CDR3 is CASRRRTGGSNQPQHF. In DNA, the CDR3 is TGTGCCAGCAGACGTCGGACAGGGGGTAGCAATCAGCCCCAGCATTTT.

The rearrangement links TRBV28 to TRBJ1-6; D is unresolved. Trimming removed 4 bases at V and 10 bases at J, with 8 bases between. Germline CDR1 MDHEN, CDR2 SYDVKM. The CDR3 length is 12 residues. In DNA form, the CDR3 reads TGTGCCAGCAGTTCGCCGAGCTCACCCCTCCACTTT. Translation: CASSSPSSPLHF.

The chain is built from TRBV19 and TRBJ1-1; 7 bases map to TRBD1. This CDR3 has 16 residues. The J segment lost 0 bases and the V segment lost 4 bases, leaving 8 bases of the junction unmatched. From germline, CDR1 is LNHDA and CDR2 SQIVND (reference sequence). CDR3 protein: CASSRIGTDMNTEAFF. In nucleotides, the CDR3 is TGTGCCAGTAGTAGAATCGGGACAGACATGAACACTGAAGCTTTCTTT.

The chain carries TRBV7-3 and TRBJ2-7, with a tentative D call TRBD2 (6 bases). Germline assignment: CDR1 SGHTA and CDR2 FQGTGA. Trimming took off 1 base at V and 3 bases at J, with 10 bases between the two ends. This CDR3 is 14 amino acids long. CDR3 nucleotide sequence: TGTGCCAGCAGCTTAAATGTGGGGGGCTACGAGCAGTACTTC. This gives the protein CASSLNVGGYEQYF.

The chain joins TRBV19 to TRBJ2-7, with D tentatively TRBD2 (6 bases). The germline V gene has CDR1 LNHDA and CDR2 SQIVND (reference sequence). The V end lost 5 bases, the J end lost 2 bases, and 22 bases lay between the germline ends. The CDR3 is 17 residues long. The CDR3 loop is CASSPRSPPGRTYEQYF. DNA for the CDR3: TGTGCCAGTAGTCCCCGGTCCCCCCCGGGGAGGACCTACGAGCAGTACTTC.

The chain carries TRBV2 and TRBJ2-5; the match to TRBD2 covers 11 bases. The CDR3 has 16 amino acids. Germline V gene data show CDR1 as SNHLY and CDR2 as FYNNEI. V was clipped by 6 bases and J by 0 bases; unmatched bases: 6. In nucleotides, the CDR3 is TGTGCCAGCAGGCCGACTAGCGGGACGTACCAAGAGACCCAGTACTTC. Translation: CASRPTSGTYQETQYF.

The V call is TRBV4-1, the J call TRBJ2-2; the D gene is possibly TRBD1 (6 bases). V lost 4 bases to trimming and J lost 1 base, with 10 bases between them. CDR3 length: 15 amino acids. The germline CDR1 and CDR2 sequences are MGHRA and YSYEKL. In DNA, the CDR3 is TGCGCCAGCAGCCTTGACAGGAGGAACACCGGGGAGCTGTTTTTT. This translates into CASSLDRRNTGELFF.

The CDR3 sequence: CASSLWSPDSYYEQYV. The CDR3 DNA reads TGTGCCAGCAGTTTATGGTCCCCAGACAGCTACTACGAGCAGTACGTC. The chain couples TRBV28 to TRBJ2-7; TRBD1 is a possible D gene (5 bases). The CDR3 is 16 residues long. V lost 0 bases to trimming and J lost 3 bases, with 15 bases between them. CDR1 and CDR2 (germline): MDHEN, SYDVKM.

The chain employs TRBV7-8 and TRBJ2-5, with no clear D. Germline V lookup: CDR1 SGHVS, CDR2 FQNEAQ. Trimming pared 1 base from V and 5 bases from J, leaving 11 bases between. This CDR3 comprises 14 residues. CDR3 DNA: TGTGCCAGCAGCTTAGACCTGGGCCCGGAGACCCAGTACTTC. This translates into CASSLDLGPETQYF.